The T cell receptor (beta chain) described here comes from a study of T cell responses to AZD1222 COVID-19 vaccine. The study, taken as a whole, reports: Donors skewed white British and female; clonal diversity was possibly underestimated. The number of AZD1222 recipients seropositive at baseline was only five to seven. Repertoire collection took place solely once the T cell response had peaked. Targeting of unmutated variant regions was reportedly seen in nearly half of spike-specific TCRs.

Produced via immunoSEQ multiplex PCR; TCRdb's table is partial and in-frame only. The sample consists of 150,000 to 160,000 clones, approximately 87% of them appearing once. With respect to this clone: Antigen unknown.

This CDR3 spans 13 amino acids. Per the germline V gene, CDR1 is SNHLY and CDR2 is FYNNEI. The trim removed 6 bases at V and 13 bases at J, leaving 10 bases unmatched. This sequence originates from an adult who received the AZD1222 COVID-19 vaccine. V is TRBV2 and J is TRBJ1-4, with 8 bases lining up with TRBD1. The sample in question was peripheral blood, obtained 28 days after the second AZD1222 dose. In nucleotides, the CDR3 is TGTGCCAGCAGCGAACAGGGGGGCCGGGGACTGTTTTTT. Translated: CASSEQGGRGLFF.